Presented here are 21 T cell receptor beta chains from one specimen sequenced in a study of CD8 T cells in Susac syndrome. With random hexamers, reverse transcription was performed on about 0.45 to 1 ug of RNA. TCRdb re-analysed the immunoSEQ multiplex PCR reads in MiXCR, keeping a single row per CDR3 protein. The sample lists about 180,000 distinct CDR3 sequences; about 95% were seen once. Sequenced input: CD8+ T cells from PBMCs. The receptors were gathered from a human donor with multiple sclerosis.

The chain couples TRBV20-1 to TRBJ2-7, with 7 bases lining up with TRBD1. J gave up 7 bases and V 2 bases, and 14 bases lay outside the gene matches. CDR1 and CDR2 from the germline V gene are DFQATT and SNEGSKA (reference sequence). The CDR3 sequence is 15 residues long. This CDR3 reads CSARPGTAWGIEQYF. The DNA of the CDR3 is TGCAGTGCTAGACCGGGGACAGCCTGGGGTATAGAGCAGTACTTC.

V is TRBV3-1 and J is TRBJ2-1; D remains ambiguous. Per germline, CDR1 LGHDT and CDR2 YNNKEL (reference sequence). V lost 1 base and J 5 bases, leaving 18 bases between the germline ends. CDR3 length: 17 residues. The CDR3 region is CASSQVFPSPTNNEQFF. The CDR3 DNA reads TGTGCCAGCAGCCAAGTGTTTCCTAGTCCTACTAACAATGAGCAGTTCTTC.

The table lists this clonotype with a count of one. The chain uses TRBV7-6 and TRBJ2-7; D remains unclear. Germline values: CDR1 SGHVS, CDR2 FNYEAQ. V dropped 1 base and J dropped 4 bases, with 14 bases sitting between them. This CDR3 region has 15 residues. CDR3 sequence reads: CASSLGDNVIYEQYF. The DNA for the CDR3 is TGTGCCAGCAGCTTAGGAGATAACGTGATATACGAGCAGTACTTC.

The CDR3 is CASSDRTGPRGQFF. CDR3 sequence (DNA): TGCGCCAGCAGCGATAGGACCGGACCGAGGGGGCAGTTCTTC. The chain carries TRBV5-1 and TRBJ2-1; D is possibly TRBD1 or TRBD2 (5 bases each). This CDR3 has 14 amino acids. Germline lookup yields CDR1 SGHRS and CDR2 YFSETQ. V shed 4 bases and J shed 12 bases, with 20 bases lying between them.

CDR3 loop: CASSSGLRTGGSYEQYF. CDR3 nucleotides: TGTGCCAGTAGTAGTGGCCTCCGGACAGGGGGCTCCTACGAGCAGTACTTC. V gene TRBV19 combines with J gene TRBJ2-7, with 10 bases identical to TRBD1. Losses at the gene ends were 4 bases for V and 0 bases for J; bases not matched to a gene: 9. This CDR3 has 17 residues. CDR1 is LNHDA, CDR2 SQIVND, per germline (reference sequence).

The V call is TRBV29-1, the J call TRBJ1-5, with D possibly matching TRBD1 (6 bases). CDR3 length: 18 amino acids. Per the germline V gene, CDR1 is SQVTM and CDR2 is ANQGSEA. The CDR3 here is CRAFAGVSSGARHQPQHF. CDR3 nucleotides: TGCAGGGCGTTCGCGGGTGTGAGTTCAGGGGCTCGGCATCAGCCCCAGCATTTT.

The chain uses TRBV7-3 and TRBJ2-1, with 7 nucleotides matching TRBD1. Unmatched junction bases numbered 10, after V lost 6 bases and J lost 5 bases. CDR1 and CDR2 from the germline V gene are SGHTA and FQGTGA. The CDR3 contains 15 residues. CDR3 protein: CASSYSGQNDNEQFF. CDR3 in DNA: TGTGCCAGCAGTTACTCGGGACAGAACGACAATGAGCAGTTCTTC.

The V and J genes are TRBV5-1 and TRBJ2-7; D gene unclear. Trimming cost V 5 bases and J 4 bases, with 13 bases left between them. Germline CDR1 reads SGHRS; CDR2 reads YFSETQ. This CDR3 region has 13 residues. For the CDR3, the DNA is TGCGCCAGCAGGATGGCTGCCGGGTACGAGCAGTACTTC. It encodes CASRMAAGYEQYF.

This chain connects TRBV27 to TRBJ1-1; D might be TRBD1 (6 bases). Germline lookup yields CDR1 MNHEY and CDR2 SMNVEV (reference sequence). Trimming removed 7 bases at V and 0 bases at J, with 12 bases between. This CDR3 contains 14 residues. Here the CDR3 reads CASTPGHLNTEAFF. In nucleotides, the CDR3 is TGTGCCAGCACCCCGGGACATTTGAACACTGAAGCTTTCTTT.

The rearrangement links TRBV9 to TRBJ1-2; 7 bases fit TRBD1. V was clipped by 3 bases and J by 1 base; unmatched bases: 6. This CDR3 has 15 amino acids. Per germline, CDR1 SGDLS and CDR2 YYNGEE. Here the CDR3 reads CASSGVYRGNYGYTF. The CDR3 DNA sequence: TGTGCCAGCAGCGGGGTTTACAGGGGTAACTATGGCTACACCTTC.

This chain joins TRBV20-1 and TRBJ2-7, with a weak D call TRBD2 (5 bases). This CDR3 has 15 amino acids. Trimming cost V 2 bases and J 6 bases, with 20 bases left between them. CDR1 and CDR2 from the germline V gene are DFQATT and SNEGSKA (reference sequence). CDR3 nucleotides: TGCAGTGCTAGATCTGTCACCGTAGGAGGCTCCGAGCAGTACTTC. Translating it yields CSARSVTVGGSEQYF.

The rearrangement links TRBV15 to TRBJ2-2, with 9 bases that match TRBD2. This CDR3 contains 18 residues. J gave up 1 base and V 0 bases, and 6 bases lay outside the gene matches. Germline CDR1 is LNHNV and CDR2 is YYDKDF (reference sequence). As DNA, the CDR3 is TGTGCCACCAGCAGAGAGGTTAGCGGGAGACGGAACACCGGGGAGCTGTTTTTT. Translated, it gives CATSREVSGRRNTGELFF.

The chain has TRBV9 and TRBJ2-1; D not certain. CDR3 length: 15 residues. Trimming cost V 3 bases and J 5 bases, with 15 bases left between them. Germline V gene lookup returns CDR1 SGDLS and CDR2 YYNGEE. DNA for the CDR3: TGTGCCAGCAGCGAAGGGTTATACCAAGACAATGAGCAGTTCTTC. Protein product: CASSEGLYQDNEQFF.

The chain links TRBV29-1 to TRBJ2-7; perhaps TRBD2 as D (6 bases). Germline-derived CDR1 and CDR2 are SQVTM and ANQGSEA. The CDR3 loop spans 12 amino acids. V dropped 0 bases and J dropped 5 bases, with 8 bases sitting between them. This CDR3 is CSVEEGGNEQYF. The DNA for the CDR3 is TGCAGCGTTGAAGAGGGGGGAAACGAGCAGTACTTC.

The chain links TRBV29-1 to TRBJ1-1; D is perhaps TRBD1 (5 bases). V was trimmed by 6 bases and J by 3 bases, leaving 11 bases between them. Germline lookup yields CDR1 SQVTM and CDR2 ANQGSEA. This CDR3 spans 12 amino acids. CDR3 loop: CSVVVGDTEAFF. As DNA, the CDR3 is TGCAGCGTCGTCGTGGGGGACACTGAAGCTTTCTTT. Full variable domain (rest looked up from reference TRBV29-1 and TRBJ1-1): SAVISQKPSRDICQRGTSLTIQCQVDSQVTMMFWYRQQPGQSLTLIATANQGSEATYESGFVIDKFPISRPNLTFSTLTVSNMSPEDSSIYLCSVVVGDTEAFFGQGTRLTVV.

The chain combines TRBV20-1 with TRBJ2-5; a weak D match, TRBD2 (6 bases). CDR3 length equals 14 residues. V gave up 5 bases and J gave up 2 bases, with 15 bases separating them. Germline CDR1 DFQATT, CDR2 SNEGSKA (reference sequence). Written as DNA, the CDR3 is TGCAGTGCTCACTCGGGGGACCCACAAGAGACCCAGTACTTC. It is translated as CSAHSGDPQETQYF.

The gene calls are TRBV28 and TRBJ2-6; D is undetermined. The CDR3 covers 15 residues. The V end lost 5 bases, the J end lost 0 bases, and 8 bases lay between the germline ends. Germline V lookup: CDR1 MDHEN, CDR2 SYDVKM. CDR3 nucleotide sequence: TGTGCCAGCAGTGAAACTTCCTCTGGGGCCAACGTCCTGACTTTC. Translation gives CASSETSSGANVLTF.

The chain couples TRBV27 to TRBJ2-7, with D uncertain. Germline V gives CDR1 MNHEY, CDR2 SMNVEV (reference sequence). This CDR3 has 12 amino acids. V dropped 8 bases and J dropped 5 bases, with 13 bases sitting between them. The CDR3 sequence: CASGYVRDEQYF. The CDR3 DNA is TGTGCCAGCGGATACGTTCGGGACGAGCAGTACTTC.

The rearrangement links TRBV5-1 to TRBJ2-3; no clear D gene. This CDR3 has 14 amino acids. Germline V gene data show CDR1 as SGHRS and CDR2 as YFSETQ. Trimming stripped 1 base from V and 2 bases from J, with 8 bases between. The CDR3 is CASSLSSYTDTQYF. The DNA of the CDR3 is TGCGCCAGCAGCTTGAGCAGCTACACAGATACGCAGTATTTT.

The rearrangement links TRBV5-4 to TRBJ2-7, with D possibly being TRBD2 (6 bases). Germline loops: CDR1 SGHNT, CDR2 YYREEE (reference sequence). The CDR3 has 13 residues. Trimming took off 2 bases at V and 5 bases at J, with 11 bases between the two ends. Here the CDR3 DNA reads TGTGCCAGCAGCTTTTTCGGAGGGAACGAGCAGTACTTC. Its protein product is CASSFFGGNEQYF.

This clonotype was found once. As DNA, the CDR3 is TGTGCCAGCAGCCAAGATTGGGGACAGACGGACGAGCAGTACTTC. Its translation: CASSQDWGQTDEQYF. The rearrangement joins TRBV3-1 to TRBJ2-7; 7 nucleotides align to TRBD1. The CDR3 covers 15 residues. Germline V gives CDR1 LGHDT, CDR2 YNNKEL (reference sequence). The J segment lost 5 bases and the V segment lost 0 bases, leaving 7 bases of the junction unmatched.